The clone carrying this T cell receptor beta chain was counted once. What it recognizes is unknown. Expressed TCRB transcripts were sequenced, since all the RNA that had been isolated was reverse transcribed. Only in-frame clones appear in the TCRdb table, and some are missing; sequencing was by immunoSEQ multiplex PCR. The table shows about 360,000 clones, with approximately 12% occurring only once. The sample is drawn from a study of beta chain features in type 1 diabetes. Study-wide results and caveats: PCR might show a preference for shorter templates, equally across patients and controls. Among type 1 diabetes patients, VDJ junctions had fewer insertions and more deletions. A closer apparent resemblance between naive, central memory and Treg TCRB repertoires was seen in patients than in healthy donors.

This CDR3 region has 15 residues. From germline, CDR1 is MNHEY and CDR2 SVGAGI. V was clipped by 0 bases and J by 2 bases, with 10 bases between them. The sequence was collected from a man younger than 35 in good health. Sample: naive CD4+ T cells from blood. This chain links TRBV6-5 with TRBJ1-2; TRBD1 might be the D (6 bases). This chain's CDR3 is CASSYSDRPNYGYTF. CDR3 coding DNA: TGTGCCAGCAGTTACTCGGACAGACCGAACTATGGCTACACCTTC.